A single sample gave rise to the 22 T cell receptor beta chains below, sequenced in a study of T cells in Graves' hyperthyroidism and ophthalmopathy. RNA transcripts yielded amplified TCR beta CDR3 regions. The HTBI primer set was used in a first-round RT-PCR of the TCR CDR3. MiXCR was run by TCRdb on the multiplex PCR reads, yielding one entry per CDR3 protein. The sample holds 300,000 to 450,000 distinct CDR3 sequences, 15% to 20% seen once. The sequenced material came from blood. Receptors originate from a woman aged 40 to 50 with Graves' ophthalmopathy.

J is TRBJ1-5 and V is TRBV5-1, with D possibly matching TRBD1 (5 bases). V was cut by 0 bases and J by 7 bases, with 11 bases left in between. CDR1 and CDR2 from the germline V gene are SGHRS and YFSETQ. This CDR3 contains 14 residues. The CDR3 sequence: CASSLAVGVQPQHF. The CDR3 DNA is TGCGCCAGCAGCTTGGCCGTGGGGGTACAGCCCCAGCATTTT.

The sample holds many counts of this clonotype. CDR3 in DNA: TGTGCCAGCAGTACCCTCCCGGGACAGCCCTACGAGCAGTACTTC. It yields the protein CASSTLPGQPYEQYF. The V gene is TRBV28, the J gene TRBJ2-7; 7 positions match TRBD1. Trimming at V came to 5 bases and at J to 2 bases, leaving 9 bases not matched to a gene. CDR3 length: 15 amino acids. CDR1 MDHEN and CDR2 SYDVKM come from the germline V gene.

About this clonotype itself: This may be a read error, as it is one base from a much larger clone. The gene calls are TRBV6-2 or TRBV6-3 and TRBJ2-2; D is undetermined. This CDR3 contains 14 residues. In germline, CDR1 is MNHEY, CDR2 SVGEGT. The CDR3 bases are TGTGTCAGCAGTTATTCAACTCCGACCGGGGAGCTGTTTTTT. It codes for CVSSYSTPTGELFF.

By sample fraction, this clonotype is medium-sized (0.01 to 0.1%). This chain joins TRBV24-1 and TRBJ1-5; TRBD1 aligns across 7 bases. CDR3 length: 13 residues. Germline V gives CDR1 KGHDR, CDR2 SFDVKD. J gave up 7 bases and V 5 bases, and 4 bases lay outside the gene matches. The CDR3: CATSGQGTQPQHF. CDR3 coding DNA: TGTGCCACCAGTGGACAGGGTACCCAGCCCCAGCATTTT.

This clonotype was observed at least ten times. The chain's CDR3 is CAIRGPSGTTYEQYF. CDR3 sequence (DNA): TGTGCCATCCGCGGGCCCTCAGGGACAACCTACGAGCAGTACTTC. This chain uses TRBV11-2 with TRBJ2-7; possible D gene TRBD1, 6 bases. Germline lookup yields CDR1 SGHAT and CDR2 FQNNGV. Trimming shortened V by 10 bases and J by 2 bases, and 21 bases separated the two germline ends. The CDR3 is made up of 15 amino acids. The whole variable domain, remainder taken from reference TRBV11-2 and TRBJ2-7, is EAGVAQSPRYKIIEKRQSVAFWCNPISGHATLYWYQQILGQGPKLLIQFQNNGVVDDSQLPKDRFSAERLKGVDSTLKIQPAKLEDSAVYLCAIRGPSGTTYEQYFGPGTRLTVT.

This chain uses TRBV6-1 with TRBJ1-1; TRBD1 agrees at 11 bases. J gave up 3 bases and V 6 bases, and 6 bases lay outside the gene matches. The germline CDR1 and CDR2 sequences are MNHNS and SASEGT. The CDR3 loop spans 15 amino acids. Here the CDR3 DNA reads TGTGCCAGCAGCTTTGGGACAGGGGGGTACACTGAAGCTTTCTTT. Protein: CASSFGTGGYTEAFF.

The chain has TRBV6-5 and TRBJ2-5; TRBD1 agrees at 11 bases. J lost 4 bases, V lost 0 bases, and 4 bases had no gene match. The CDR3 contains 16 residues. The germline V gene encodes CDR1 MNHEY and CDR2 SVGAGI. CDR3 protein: CASSYSGTGGGETQYF. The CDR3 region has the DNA TGTGCCAGCAGTTACTCGGGGACAGGGGGAGGAGAGACCCAGTACTTC.

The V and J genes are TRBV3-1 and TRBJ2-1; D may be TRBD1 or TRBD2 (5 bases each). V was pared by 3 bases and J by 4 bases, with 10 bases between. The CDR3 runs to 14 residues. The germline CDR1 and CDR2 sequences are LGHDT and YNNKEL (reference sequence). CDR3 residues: CASSQAGAYNEQFF. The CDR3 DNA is TGTGCCAGCAGCCAGGCCGGGGCATACAATGAGCAGTTCTTC.

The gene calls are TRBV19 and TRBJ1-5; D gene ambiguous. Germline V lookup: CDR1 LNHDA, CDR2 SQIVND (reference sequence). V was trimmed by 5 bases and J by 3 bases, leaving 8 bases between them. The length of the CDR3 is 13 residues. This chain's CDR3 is CASSGQANQPQHF. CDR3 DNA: TGTGCCAGTAGTGGTCAGGCCAATCAGCCCCAGCATTTT.

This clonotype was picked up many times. The CDR3 loop is CASSESENQPQHF. The CDR3 DNA follows: TGTGCCAGCAGTGAGTCTGAGAATCAGCCCCAGCATTTT. This chain connects TRBV2 to TRBJ1-5, with D uncertain. Trimming removed 3 bases at V and 4 bases at J, with 7 bases between. CDR1 and CDR2 (germline): SNHLY, FYNNEI. The CDR3 consists of 13 residues.

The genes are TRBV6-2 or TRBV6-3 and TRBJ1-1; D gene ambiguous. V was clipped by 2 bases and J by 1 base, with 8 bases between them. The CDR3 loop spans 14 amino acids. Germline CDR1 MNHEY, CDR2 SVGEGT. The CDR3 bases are TGTGCCAGCAGTTACGGTGCACCGAACACTGAAGCTTTCTTT. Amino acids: CASSYGAPNTEAFF.

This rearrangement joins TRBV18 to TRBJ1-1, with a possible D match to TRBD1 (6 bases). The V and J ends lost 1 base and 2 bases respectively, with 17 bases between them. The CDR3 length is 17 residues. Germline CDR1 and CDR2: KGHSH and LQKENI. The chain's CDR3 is CASSPQRQGRINTEAFF. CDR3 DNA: TGTGCCAGCTCACCACAGAGGCAGGGGAGAATAAACACTGAAGCTTTCTTT.

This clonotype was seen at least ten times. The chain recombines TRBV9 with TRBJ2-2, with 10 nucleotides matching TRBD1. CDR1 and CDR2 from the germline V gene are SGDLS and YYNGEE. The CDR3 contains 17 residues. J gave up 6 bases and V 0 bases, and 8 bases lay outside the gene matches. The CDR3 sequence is CASSVGTGGVQAGELFF. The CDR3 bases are TGTGCCAGCAGCGTAGGGACAGGGGGTGTCCAGGCCGGGGAGCTGTTTTTT.

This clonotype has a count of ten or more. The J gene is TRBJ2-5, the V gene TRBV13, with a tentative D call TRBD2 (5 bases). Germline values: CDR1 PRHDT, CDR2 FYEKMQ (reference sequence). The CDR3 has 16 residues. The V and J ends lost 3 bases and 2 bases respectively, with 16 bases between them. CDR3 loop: CASSFSQPGGQETQYF. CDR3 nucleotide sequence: TGTGCCAGCAGCTTCTCCCAGCCAGGAGGTCAAGAGACCCAGTACTTC.

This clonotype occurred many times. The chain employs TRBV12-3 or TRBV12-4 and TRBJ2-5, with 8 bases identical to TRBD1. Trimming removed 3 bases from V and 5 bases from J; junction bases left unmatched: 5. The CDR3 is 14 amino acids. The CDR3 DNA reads TGTGCCAGCAGTTTGAGGACAGGGCCCGAGACCCAGTACTTC. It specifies CASSLRTGPETQYF.

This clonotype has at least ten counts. This chain's CDR3 is CASSVASGGSYEQYF. The CDR3 DNA reads as TGTGCCAGCAGCGTAGCTAGCGGGGGATCCTACGAGCAGTACTTC. The chain carries TRBV9 and TRBJ2-7; 10 bases line up with TRBD2. The V gene end was trimmed by 0 bases and the J gene end by 1 base; junction bases not matched to a gene: 1. Germline CDR1 reads SGDLS; CDR2 reads YYNGEE. The CDR3 has 15 residues.

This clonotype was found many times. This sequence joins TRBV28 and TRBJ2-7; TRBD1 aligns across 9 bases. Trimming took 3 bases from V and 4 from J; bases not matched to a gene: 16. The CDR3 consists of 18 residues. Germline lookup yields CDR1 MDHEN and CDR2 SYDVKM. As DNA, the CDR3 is TGTGCCAGCAGTTTCGATTGGTATAGGGGACAGGGCTTATACGAGCAGTACTTC. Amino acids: CASSFDWYRGQGLYEQYF.

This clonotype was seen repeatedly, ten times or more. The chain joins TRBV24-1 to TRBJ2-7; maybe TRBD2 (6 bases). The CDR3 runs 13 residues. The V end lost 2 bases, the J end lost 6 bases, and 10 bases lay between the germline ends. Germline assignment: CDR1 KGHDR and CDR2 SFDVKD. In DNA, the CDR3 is TGTGCCACCAGTGATTGGGCGGGGCGCGAGCAGTACTTC. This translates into CATSDWAGREQYF.

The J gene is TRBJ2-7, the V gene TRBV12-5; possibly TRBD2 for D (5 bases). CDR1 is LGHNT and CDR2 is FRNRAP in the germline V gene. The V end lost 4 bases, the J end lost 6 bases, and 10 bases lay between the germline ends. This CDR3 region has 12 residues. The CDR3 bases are TGTGCTAGTGGTTGGGGTCGGGGCGAGCAGTACTTC. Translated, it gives CASGWGRGEQYF. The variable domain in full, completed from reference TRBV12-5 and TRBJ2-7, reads DARVTQTPRHKVTEMGQEVTMRCQPILGHNTVFWYRQTMMQGLELLAYFRNRAPLDDSGMPKDRFSAEMPDATLATLKIQPSEPRDSAVYFCASGWGRGEQYFGPGTRLTVT.

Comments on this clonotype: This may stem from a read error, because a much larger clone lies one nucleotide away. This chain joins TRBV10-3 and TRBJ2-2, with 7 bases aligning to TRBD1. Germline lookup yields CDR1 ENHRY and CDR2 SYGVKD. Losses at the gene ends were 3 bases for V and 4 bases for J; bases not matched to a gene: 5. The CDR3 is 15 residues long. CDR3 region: CAISDLDRSTGELFF. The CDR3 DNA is TGTGCCATCAGTGACCTGGACAGGAGCACCGGGGAGCTGTTTTTT.

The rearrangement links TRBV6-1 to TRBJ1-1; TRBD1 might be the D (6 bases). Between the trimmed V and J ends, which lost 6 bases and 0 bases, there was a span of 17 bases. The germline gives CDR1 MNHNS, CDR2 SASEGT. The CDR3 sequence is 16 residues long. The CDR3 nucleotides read TGTGCCAGCAGCAGGGGAGGACCCGTTCTGAACACTGAAGCTTTCTTT. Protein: CASSRGGPVLNTEAFF.

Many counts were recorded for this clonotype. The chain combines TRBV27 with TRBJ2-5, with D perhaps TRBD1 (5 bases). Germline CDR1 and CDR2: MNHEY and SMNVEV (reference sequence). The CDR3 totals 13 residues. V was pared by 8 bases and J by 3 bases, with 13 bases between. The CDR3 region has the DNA TGTGCCAGCCAGAGGCAGGGAAAAGAGACCCAGTACTTC. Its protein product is CASQRQGKETQYF.